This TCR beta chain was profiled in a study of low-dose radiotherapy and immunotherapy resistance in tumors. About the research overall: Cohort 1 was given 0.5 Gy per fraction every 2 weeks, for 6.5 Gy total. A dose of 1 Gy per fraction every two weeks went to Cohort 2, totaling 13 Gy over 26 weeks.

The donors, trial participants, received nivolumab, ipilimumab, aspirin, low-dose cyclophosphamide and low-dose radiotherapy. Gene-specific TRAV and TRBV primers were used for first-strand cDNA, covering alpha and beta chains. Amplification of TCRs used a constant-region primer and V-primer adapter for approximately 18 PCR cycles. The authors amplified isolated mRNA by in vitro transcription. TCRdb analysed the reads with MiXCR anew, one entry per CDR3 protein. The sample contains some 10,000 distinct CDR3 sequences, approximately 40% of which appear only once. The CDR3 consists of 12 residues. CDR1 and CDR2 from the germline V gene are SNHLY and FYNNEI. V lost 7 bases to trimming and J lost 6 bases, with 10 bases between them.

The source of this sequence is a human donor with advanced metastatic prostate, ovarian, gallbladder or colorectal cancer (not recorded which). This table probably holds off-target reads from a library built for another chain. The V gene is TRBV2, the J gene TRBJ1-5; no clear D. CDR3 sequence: CASTRIGQPQHF. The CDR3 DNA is TGTGCCAGCACTCGAATCGGTCAGCCCCAGCATTTT.